Detailed here is one TCR beta chain. Its antigen is unidentified. There are 14 residues in the CDR3. Trimming shortened V by 11 bases and J by 5 bases, and 16 bases separated the two germline ends. In germline, CDR1 is SEHNR, CDR2 FQNEAQ (reference sequence). This record comes from a study of CD8+ T cells in alopecia areata. General study points: The study also sequences resident alphabeta T cells of normal skin in scalp samples. Clonality exceeded that of normal scalp in lesional scalp, most notably in alopecia totalis/universalis. It was less clear whether patients shared TCRs than it was in mice, possibly because of HLA.

RNA extraction and reverse transcription yielded cDNA as sequencing template. This table comes from immunoSEQ multiplex PCR, and its TCRdb copy is limited to in-frame clones, with some not included. The data contain around 120,000 clones, roughly two thirds of them singletons. CD4+ and CD8+ T cells were sorted from PBMCs stained for CD3, CD4 and CD8. The sequencing input was CD4+ T cells sorted from blood. This clonotype was sampled from a human donor in good health. The J gene is TRBJ1-6, the V gene TRBV7-9; weak D call: TRBD1 (5 bases). CDR3 DNA: TGTGCCCTAGCCCGGGACGGCAATAATTCACCCCTCCACTTT. Encoded protein: CALARDGNNSPLHF.